The 8 T cell receptor beta chains presented below share a single source sample, sequenced in a study of STAT5B mutations in CD4+ large granular lymphocyte leukemia. This table comes from immunoSEQ multiplex PCR, and its TCRdb copy is limited to in-frame clones, with some not included. The sample has nearly 30,000 clones, 79% seen once; the top ten hold approximately 6.2%. Material for sequencing was CD4+ T cells from blood buffy coats. These receptor sequences come from a human donor in good health.

This rearrangement joins TRBV7-2 to TRBJ1-6; 8 bases map to TRBD1. This CDR3 comprises 15 residues. From germline, CDR1 is SGHTA and CDR2 FQGNSA. Trimming at V came to 5 bases and at J to 5 bases, leaving 5 bases not matched to a gene. CDR3 DNA: TGTGCCAGCAGCGCACAGGGGGGAGATAATTCACCCCTCCACTTT. This codes for CASSAQGGDNSPLHF.

This chain links TRBV19 with TRBJ2-1; D gene ambiguous. Germline assignment: CDR1 LNHDA and CDR2 SQIVND (reference sequence). Trimming pared 8 bases from V and 0 bases from J, leaving 14 bases between. The CDR3 runs to 15 residues. CDR3 in DNA: TGTGCCAGTGAGGTGGGGTCGAGCTCCTACAATGAGCAGTTCTTC. Translation gives CASEVGSSSYNEQFF. The entire variable domain, with the rest obtained from reference TRBV19 and TRBJ2-1, is as follows: DGGITQSPKYLFRKEGQNVTLSCEQNLNHDAMYWYRQDPGQGLRLIYYSQIVNDFQKGDIAEGYSVSREKKESFPLTVTSAQKNPTAFYLCASEVGSSSYNEQFFGPGTRLTVL.

V is TRBV6-1 and J is TRBJ1-5; D is ambiguous. The V end lost 7 bases, the J end lost 7 bases, and 11 bases lay between the germline ends. Per the germline V gene, CDR1 is MNHNS and CDR2 is SASEGT. CDR3 size: 12 residues. CDR3 region: CASTGSWQPQHF. DNA for the CDR3: TGTGCCAGCACTGGTTCATGGCAGCCCCAGCATTTT.

The CDR3 reads CASSLSQRVDTGELFF. The CDR3 DNA reads TGTGCCAGCAGTTTATCACAGCGGGTTGACACCGGGGAGCTGTTTTTT. V usage is TRBV27 and J usage is TRBJ2-2; TRBD2 might be the D (6 bases). Trimming took off 0 bases at V and 3 bases at J, with 11 bases between the two ends. Germline CDR1 MNHEY, CDR2 SMNVEV (reference sequence). The CDR3 is made up of 16 amino acids.

The CDR3 DNA reads as TGTGCCAGCAGGCCCGGGACAGTTAACACCGGGGAGCTGTTTTTT. Amino acid sequence: CASRPGTVNTGELFF. The chain is built from TRBV6-5 and TRBJ2-2; 7 bases map to TRBD1. Germline assignment: CDR1 MNHEY and CDR2 SVGAGI. This CDR3 comprises 15 residues. V lost 6 bases and J lost 2; bases outside the gene matches: 6.

The CDR3: CASSQFLGLNTDTQYF. The CDR3 DNA reads TGTGCCAGCAGCCAATTCTTGGGCCTAAATACAGATACGCAGTATTTT. This chain links TRBV5-4 with TRBJ2-3; D not resolved. Germline V gene data show CDR1 as SGHNT and CDR2 as YYREEE (reference sequence). With 4 bases removed from V and 3 bases from J, the gap between germline ends came to 18 bases. The CDR3 covers 16 residues.

This clone was detected only a few times. This chain uses TRBV7-2 with TRBJ1-2; TRBD1 is a possible D gene (6 bases). CDR1 and CDR2 from the germline V gene are SGHTA and FQGNSA. Trimming pared 5 bases from V and 4 bases from J, leaving 17 bases between. CDR3 length: 15 amino acids. The CDR3 sequence is CASSPDRSPSYGYTF. The DNA for the CDR3 is TGTGCCAGCAGCCCCGACAGGTCTCCCTCCTATGGCTACACCTTC.

V and J are TRBV18 and TRBJ2-5, with no clear D. V lost 3 bases to trimming and J lost 4 bases, with 15 bases between them. The CDR3 has 15 amino acids. Germline V lookup: CDR1 KGHSH, CDR2 LQKENI. The CDR3 region is CASSPPNRRRETQYF. Here the CDR3 DNA reads TGTGCCAGCTCACCTCCTAATAGAAGGCGAGAGACCCAGTACTTC.